This T cell receptor (beta chain) came from a study of metastatic and nonmetastatic thyroid tumors. All patients were untreated before thyroid surgery. Trimming took 3 bases from V and 3 from J, leaving 13 bases between them. CDR1 and CDR2 (germline): SGHRS, YFSETQ. The CDR3 loop spans 15 amino acids. With respect to this clone: Its antigen is still unknown.

TCRdb re-called clones from the PCR reads using MiXCR. The data contain 15,000 to 20,000 clones, around 33% of them singletons. Findings and caveats of the study: Versus benign nodules, malignant thyroid tumors reportedly had significantly higher TCR beta diversity, in blood and tumor.

The clonotype originates from a male donor with papillary thyroid cancer or a benign thyroid nodule (not recorded which). Some clones in this sample may be carry-over from other donors' samples. Sequenced input: tumor tissue. This rearrangement joins TRBV5-1 to TRBJ1-3; D perhaps matches TRBD1 (5 bases). The CDR3 region has the DNA TGCGCCAGCAGCTCCTCAGGGTTCTATGGAAACACCATATATTTT. Amino acids: CASSSSGFYGNTIYF.